The sequence of this T cell receptor (beta chain) was determined in a study of blood T cell repertoires in COVID-19. As originally analysed: Estimated nucleated cell counts came from reference gene primer amplification. Sequencing used immunoSEQ multiplex PCR; TCRdb keeps in-frame clones, though not all of them. V, J and clone size derive from that table, while D and trimming were established from the DNA sequence. The data show some 190,000 clones, roughly 87% seen once. Germline V gene data show CDR1 as SEHNR and CDR2 as FQNEAQ (reference sequence). There are 12 residues in the CDR3. Trimming removed 5 bases from V and 9 bases from J, with 13 bases in between.

The chain combines TRBV7-9 with TRBJ1-1; a weak D match, TRBD1 (5 bases). The sequenced sample consisted of peripheral blood. The clonotype was recovered from a woman in her fifties or sixties with COVID-19, enrolled during active disease. CDR3 nucleotide sequence: TGTGCCAGCAGCCTCACGGGGGGGAAAGCTTTCTTT. As protein: CASSLTGGKAFF. The full variable domain, with the rest looked up from reference TRBV7-9 and TRBJ1-1, is DTGVSQNPRHKITKRGQNVTFRCDPISEHNRLYWYRQTLGQGPEFLTYFQNEAQLEKSRLLSDRFSAERPKGSFSTLEIQRTEQGDSAMYLCASSLTGGKAFFGQGTRLTVV.